The present T cell receptor (beta chain) was sequenced within a study of PD-1 blockade in classical Hodgkin lymphoma. The time point denotes: cycle 4 day 1 (C4D1), after six to seven weeks of nivolumab. Each patient relapsed following autologous stem cell transplantation, and prior brentuximab vedotin exposure differed. The germline V gene encodes CDR1 SGHTS and CDR2 YDEGEE. V lost 1 base to trimming and J lost 5 bases, with 6 bases between them. The CDR3 length is 13 residues. TCRdb keeps only in-frame clones here, not all; method: immunoSEQ multiplex PCR. The sample records some 17,000 clones, approximately 68% being singletons. This clone was observed a handful of times.

This chain joins TRBV5-8 and TRBJ2-2; maybe TRBD2 (5 bases). The specimen was peripheral blood mononuclear cells (PBMCs), collected before the fourth cycle of nivolumab. The TCR originated in a human donor with classical Hodgkin lymphoma. This CDR3 reads CASSLWETGELFF. The DNA for the CDR3 is TGTGCCAGCAGCTTGTGGGAGACCGGGGAGCTGTTTTTT.